This is a list of T cell receptor beta chains from one sample in a study of T cell responses to AZD1222 COVID-19 vaccine. Repertoires were generated with immunoSEQ multiplex PCR, while TCRdb's copy carries only in-frame clones and drops some. The repertoire holds approximately 150,000 clones, with 80% to 90% as singletons. This specimen was peripheral blood, taken 28 days after the second dose of the MenACWY control vaccine. These receptors were taken from an adult who received the MenACWY meningococcal vaccine as a control. CDR3s include the opening cysteine and the closing phenylalanine or tryptophan. D genes are given only for firm matches. Some rows have no size entry. The others give once, few or many, or a class for an expanded clone.

clone_size: once
v_call: TRBV7-6
d_call: -
j_call: TRBJ1-4
cdr3_nt: TGTGCCAGCAGCCGGGGGGAAAAACTGTTTTTT
cdr3_aa: CASSRGEKLFF

clone_size: few
v_call: TRBV5-1
d_call: -
j_call: TRBJ1-2
cdr3_nt: TGCGCCAGCAGCACCGACGGCTATGGCTACACCTTC
cdr3_aa: CASSTDGYGYTF

clone_size: -
v_call: TRBV29-1
d_call: -
j_call: TRBJ1-6
cdr3_nt: TGCAGCGTTGAAAGCAGGAGATATAATTCACCCCTCCACTTT
cdr3_aa: CSVESRRYNSPLHF

clone_size: -
v_call: TRBV5-1
d_call: -
j_call: TRBJ2-7
cdr3_nt: TGCGCCAGCAGCTCGGGACTCCACGAGCAGTACTTC
cdr3_aa: CASSSGLHEQYF

clone_size: -
v_call: TRBV3-1/TRBV3-2
d_call: -
j_call: TRBJ1-5
cdr3_nt: TGTGCCAGCAGCCAAGGCTCAGGAAATCAGCCCCAGCATTTT
cdr3_aa: CASSQGSGNQPQHF

clone_size: -
v_call: TRBV10-3
d_call: -
j_call: TRBJ2-3
cdr3_nt: TGTGCCATCAGTGAGTCACCAGATACGCAGTATTTT
cdr3_aa: CAISESPDTQYF

clone_size: -
v_call: TRBV28
d_call: -
j_call: TRBJ1-1
cdr3_nt: TGTGCCAGCAGTTTAGGCCGCATGAACACTGAAGCTTTCTTT
cdr3_aa: CASSLGRMNTEAFF

clone_size: -
v_call: TRBV27
d_call: TRBD1
j_call: TRBJ2-2
cdr3_nt: TGTGCCAGCAGTTCCCCGGGACAGGGGAAGCCCGGGGAGCTGTTTTTT
cdr3_aa: CASSSPGQGKPGELFF

clone_size: -
v_call: TRBV11-3
d_call: -
j_call: TRBJ1-3
cdr3_nt: TGTGCCAGCAGTCTTGGACCCCCCCCTGGAAACACCATATATTTT
cdr3_aa: CASSLGPPPGNTIYF

clone_size: once
v_call: TRBV7-9
d_call: TRBD2
j_call: TRBJ2-1
cdr3_nt: TGTGCCATGGGACTAGCGGGACGAAGCAATGAGCAGTTCTTC
cdr3_aa: CAMGLAGRSNEQFF

clone_size: -
v_call: TRBV5-1
d_call: TRBD2
j_call: TRBJ2-1
cdr3_nt: TGCGCCAGCAGCTTACACCGGGGGACTACTACCTACAATGAGCAGTTCTTC
cdr3_aa: CASSLHRGTTTYNEQFF

clone_size: -
v_call: TRBV4-1
d_call: TRBD1
j_call: TRBJ2-7
cdr3_nt: TGCGCCAGCAGCCAAGAGGGACAGGCCTACGAGCAGTACTTC
cdr3_aa: CASSQEGQAYEQYF

clone_size: -
v_call: TRBV6-5
d_call: TRBD1
j_call: TRBJ2-7
cdr3_nt: TGTGCCAGCAGTAGGGACAGGCGGGGCTCCGAGCAGTACTTC
cdr3_aa: CASSRDRRGSEQYF

clone_size: -
v_call: TRBV5-1
d_call: TRBD1
j_call: TRBJ2-7
cdr3_nt: TGCGCCAGCAGCTTGGACCAGGGGGCGTCCTACGAGCAGTACTTC
cdr3_aa: CASSLDQGASYEQYF

clone_size: -
v_call: TRBV2
d_call: -
j_call: TRBJ1-3
cdr3_nt: TGTGCCAGCAATCCCTCCGTCAGGGTGTTGGGCACCATATATTTT
cdr3_aa: CASNPSVRVLGTIYF

clone_size: -
v_call: TRBV28
d_call: -
j_call: TRBJ2-2
cdr3_nt: TGTGCCAGCAGTTCTACGAAATTAGCGAACACCGGGGAGCTGTTTTTT
cdr3_aa: CASSSTKLANTGELFF

clone_size: -
v_call: TRBV19
d_call: -
j_call: TRBJ2-3
cdr3_nt: TGTGCCAGTAGTGGCCGCCCTAGGGATACGCAGTATTTT
cdr3_aa: CASSGRPRDTQYF

clone_size: once
v_call: TRBV10-1
d_call: TRBD1
j_call: TRBJ2-7
cdr3_nt: TGCGCCAGCAGTAGGAGACAGGGGGCGGGGGAGCAGTACTTC
cdr3_aa: CASSRRQGAGEQYF

clone_size: -
v_call: TRBV10-3
d_call: -
j_call: TRBJ2-7
cdr3_nt: TGTGCCATCAAAGGGACGGCTACCTCCTCCTACGAGCAGTACTTC
cdr3_aa: CAIKGTATSSYEQYF

clone_size: -
v_call: TRBV14
d_call: -
j_call: TRBJ2-1
cdr3_nt: TGTGCCAGCAGCCAGACAGGCGCTGACTACAATGAGCAGTTCTTC
cdr3_aa: CASSQTGADYNEQFF

clone_size: -
v_call: TRBV7-2
d_call: -
j_call: TRBJ2-7
cdr3_nt: TGTGCCAGCAGCTTAGAACTAGTCTCCTACGAGCAGTACTTC
cdr3_aa: CASSLELVSYEQYF

clone_size: -
v_call: TRBV30
d_call: -
j_call: TRBJ2-3
cdr3_nt: TGTGCCTGGCAACAACTAGCCCAACGCACAGATACGCAGTATTTT
cdr3_aa: CAWQQLAQRTDTQYF

clone_size: -
v_call: TRBV29-1
d_call: TRBD2
j_call: TRBJ2-1
cdr3_nt: TGCAGCGCTGCCCCCGGGACTAGCGGAGGAGGCAATGAGCAGTTCTTC
cdr3_aa: CSAAPGTSGGGNEQFF

clone_size: once
v_call: TRBV4-2
d_call: -
j_call: TRBJ1-2
cdr3_nt: TGTGCCAGCAGCCAAGATGCGGCTTACACCTTC
cdr3_aa: CASSQDAAYTF

clone_size: few
v_call: TRBV24-1
d_call: TRBD2
j_call: TRBJ2-1
cdr3_nt: TGTGCCACCAGTGAGGGACTATTATACAATGAGCAGTTCTTC
cdr3_aa: CATSEGLLYNEQFF

clone_size: once
v_call: TRBV6-2/TRBV6-3
d_call: -
j_call: TRBJ1-2
cdr3_nt: TGTGCCAGCAGTTACAGGACACCGTATGGCTACACCTTC
cdr3_aa: CASSYRTPYGYTF

clone_size: -
v_call: TRBV3-1/TRBV3-2
d_call: -
j_call: TRBJ1-4
cdr3_nt: TGTGCCAGCAGCCCCCTGTTGAAGGGTAATGAAAAACTGTTTTTT
cdr3_aa: CASSPLLKGNEKLFF

clone_size: -
v_call: TRBV5-4
d_call: -
j_call: TRBJ2-2
cdr3_nt: TGTGCCAGCAGCTTGGATGGGTCACGCACCGGGGAGCTGTTTTTT
cdr3_aa: CASSLDGSRTGELFF

clone_size: -
v_call: TRBV27
d_call: -
j_call: TRBJ2-2
cdr3_nt: TGTGCCAGCAGTTCACAACCGGGCAACACCGCGGTCGAGCTGTTTTTT
cdr3_aa: CASSSQPGNTAVELFF

clone_size: once
v_call: TRBV18
d_call: TRBD1
j_call: TRBJ1-2
cdr3_nt: TGTGCCAGCTCATCGGGACAGGCCAGGGGCTATGGCTACACCTTC
cdr3_aa: CASSSGQARGYGYTF

clone_size: -
v_call: TRBV11-1
d_call: -
j_call: TRBJ1-1
cdr3_nt: TGTGCCAGCAGCTTAGCGAGTGGCACTGAAGCTTTCTTT
cdr3_aa: CASSLASGTEAFF

clone_size: -
v_call: TRBV11-2
d_call: -
j_call: TRBJ2-5
cdr3_nt: TGTGCCAGCAGCTTAGACTCCGGAAAAGAGACCCAGTACTTC
cdr3_aa: CASSLDSGKETQYF

clone_size: -
v_call: TRBV7-3
d_call: TRBD1
j_call: TRBJ1-1
cdr3_nt: TGTGCCAGCAGCCCCCAACACAGACAGGGCGGCACTGAAGCTTTCTTT
cdr3_aa: CASSPQHRQGGTEAFF

clone_size: -
v_call: TRBV3-1/TRBV3-2
d_call: TRBD2
j_call: TRBJ2-3
cdr3_nt: TGTGCCAGCAGCCAGCCCGGACTGTCTTTAGCGGGGGATACGCAGTATTTT
cdr3_aa: CASSQPGLSLAGDTQYF

clone_size: -
v_call: TRBV6-2/TRBV6-3
d_call: -
j_call: TRBJ2-1
cdr3_nt: TGTGCCAGCAGTTACTTACAGCGGACCTACAATGAGCAGTTCTTC
cdr3_aa: CASSYLQRTYNEQFF

clone_size: -
v_call: TRBV30
d_call: -
j_call: TRBJ1-5
cdr3_nt: TGTGCCTGGACCCCTCGTGGGATTCATGGGGGGGCTCAGCCCCAGCATTTT
cdr3_aa: CAWTPRGIHGGAQPQHF

clone_size: -
v_call: TRBV5-1
d_call: -
j_call: TRBJ2-7
cdr3_nt: TGCGCCAGCAGCTTAATGCCCGGGAGCCACTACGAGCAGTACTTC
cdr3_aa: CASSLMPGSHYEQYF